Presented here are 8 T cell receptor beta chains from one specimen sequenced in a study of cytomegalovirus exposure and HLA in healthy donors. Vbeta (60) and Jbeta (13) primers were used in the PCR. TCRdb's table, derived via immunoSEQ multiplex PCR, lists solely in-frame clones and lacks some. The table lists around 150,000 clones, around 82% of them singletons, with 2% to 3% in the top ten. The sample comprised PBMCs. The source is a man in his fifties or sixties in good health and CMV-seronegative.

The J gene is TRBJ2-7, the V gene TRBV28, with D uncertain. This CDR3 comprises 16 residues. Trimming took off 5 bases at V and 0 bases at J, with 17 bases between the two ends. Germline V gives CDR1 MDHEN, CDR2 SYDVKM. The CDR3 DNA is TGTGCCAGCAGTACGCCGACGGGTATTAGCTCCTACGAGCAGTACTTC. Protein sequence: CASSTPTGISSYEQYF.

This chain joins TRBV19 and TRBJ2-7, with a tentative D call TRBD1 (6 bases). The ends were cut back, 4 bases at V and 5 bases at J, with 15 bases in the middle. Looked up from germline, CDR1 is LNHDA and CDR2 is SQIVND (reference sequence). This CDR3 is built from 14 residues. The CDR3 sequence is CASSTTGRIDEQYF. The CDR3 DNA follows: TGTGCCAGTAGTACAACAGGGCGGATAGACGAGCAGTACTTC.

The chain joins TRBV6-4 to TRBJ1-3; the match to TRBD1 covers 12 bases. The germline V gene encodes CDR1 MRHNA and CDR2 SNTAGT. The CDR3 is 19 residues long. V trimming: 6 bases; J trimming: 1 base; junction bases outside the gene matches: 13. This CDR3 is CASSYGLRDRGRSGNTIYF. CDR3 nucleotides: TGTGCCAGCAGCTACGGCCTCCGGGACAGGGGGCGATCTGGAAACACCATATATTTT.

CDR3 DNA: TGTGCCAGCAGCTCCACCGGAGGGCCAGGAGATACGCAGTATTTT. Translated: CASSSTGGPGDTQYF. The rearrangement joins TRBV7-3 to TRBJ2-3, with D perhaps matching TRBD2 (6 bases). Trimming removed 4 bases at V and 5 bases at J, with 16 bases between. Germline CDR1 and CDR2: SGHTA and FQGTGA. The CDR3 is 15 amino acids. Variable domain in full (rest from reference TRBV7-3 and TRBJ2-3): GAGVSQTPSNKVTEKGKYVELRCDPISGHTALYWYRQSLGQGPEFLIYFQGTGAADDSGLPNDRFFAVRPEGSVSTLKIQRTERGDSAVYLCASSSTGGPGDTQYFGPGTRLTVL.

The chain employs TRBV19 and TRBJ1-1; D might be TRBD1 (6 bases). The CDR3 runs to 13 residues. CDR1 LNHDA and CDR2 SQIVND come from the germline V gene (reference sequence). V lost 3 bases and J 7 bases, leaving 12 bases between the germline ends. The CDR3 region is CASSIMGAGEAFF. The CDR3, as DNA: TGTGCCAGTAGTATTATGGGGGCTGGTGAAGCTTTCTTT.

The chain recombines TRBV11-2 with TRBJ1-5; no definite D call. CDR1 and CDR2 from the germline V gene are SGHAT and FQNNGV. The CDR3 is 13 residues long. The ends were cut back, 4 bases at V and 5 bases at J, with 9 bases in the middle. This CDR3 reads CASSSQRDQPQHF. CDR3 nucleotides: TGTGCCAGCAGCTCCCAACGAGATCAGCCCCAGCATTTT.

The chain recombines TRBV4-1 with TRBJ2-7, with TRBD2 as a possible D gene (6 bases). This CDR3 region has 12 residues. With 3 bases removed from V and 4 bases from J, the gap between germline ends came to 7 bases. Germline V lookup: CDR1 MGHRA, CDR2 YSYEKL. The CDR3: CASSQEGYEQYF. CDR3 sequence (DNA): TGCGCCAGCAGCCAGGAGGGTTACGAGCAGTACTTC.

The gene calls are TRBV5-6 and TRBJ2-7; TRBD1 aligns across 7 bases. Germline V gene data show CDR1 as SGHDT and CDR2 as YYEEEE. Trimming took 0 bases from V and 6 from J; bases not matched to a gene: 18. The CDR3 is 18 residues long. CDR3 bases: TGTGCCAGCAGCTTGGTGGCAGGGGGTAGGTTGGAGTCGCGCGAGCAGTACTTC. Translation gives CASSLVAGGRLESREQYF.